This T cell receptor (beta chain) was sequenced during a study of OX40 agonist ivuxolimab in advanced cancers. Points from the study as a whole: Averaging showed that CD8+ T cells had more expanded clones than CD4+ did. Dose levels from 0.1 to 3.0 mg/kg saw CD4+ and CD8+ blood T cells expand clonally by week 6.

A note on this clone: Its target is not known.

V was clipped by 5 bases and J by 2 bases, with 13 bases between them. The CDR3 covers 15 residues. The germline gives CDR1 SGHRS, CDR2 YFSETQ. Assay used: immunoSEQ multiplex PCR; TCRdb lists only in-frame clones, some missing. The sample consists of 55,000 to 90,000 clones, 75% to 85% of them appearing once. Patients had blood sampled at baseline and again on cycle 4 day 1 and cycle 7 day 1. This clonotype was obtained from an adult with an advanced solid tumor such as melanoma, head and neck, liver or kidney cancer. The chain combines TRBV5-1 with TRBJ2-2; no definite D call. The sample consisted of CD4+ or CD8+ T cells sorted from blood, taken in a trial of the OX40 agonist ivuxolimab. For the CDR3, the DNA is TGCGCCAGCAGAGTAGGGCCCGTAAACACCGGGGAGCTGTTTTTT. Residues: CASRVGPVNTGELFF.